Reported below is one T cell receptor beta chain. The CDR3 totals 18 residues. Trimming shortened V by 0 bases and J by 3 bases, and 17 bases separated the two germline ends. CDR1 and CDR2 (germline): SGHVS, FQNEAQ. The data stem from a study of T-cell memory formation after mild COVID-19. As for the study in general: TCR clusters were mostly donor specific.

Using its own MiXCR run on the 5' RACE reads, TCRdb lists one record per CDR3 protein. The table shows over 500,000 distinct CDR3 sequences, with 15% to 20% occurring only once. This chain links TRBV7-8 with TRBJ2-2; tentatively, D is TRBD2 (6 bases). Sequencing was carried out using PBMCs or a T cell subset sorted from them (not recorded which). The TCR originated in an adult woman who had mild COVID-19 (a few samples of this study predate the infection). Cell type and time point are not known. The CDR3 region is CASSLAPIRGLDTGELFF. The CDR3 nucleotides read TGTGCCAGCAGCTTAGCCCCAATTCGGGGGTTGGACACCGGGGAGCTGTTTTTT.